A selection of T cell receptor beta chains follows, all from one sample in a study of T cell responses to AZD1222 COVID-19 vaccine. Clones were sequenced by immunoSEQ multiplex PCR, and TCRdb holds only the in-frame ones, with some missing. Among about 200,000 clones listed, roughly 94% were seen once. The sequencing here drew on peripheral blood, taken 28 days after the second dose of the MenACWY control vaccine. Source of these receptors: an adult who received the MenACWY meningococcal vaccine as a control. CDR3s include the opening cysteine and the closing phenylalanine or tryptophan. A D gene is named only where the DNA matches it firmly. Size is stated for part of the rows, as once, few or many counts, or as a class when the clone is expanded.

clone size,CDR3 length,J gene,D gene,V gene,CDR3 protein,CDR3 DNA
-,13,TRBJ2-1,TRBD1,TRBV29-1,CSVRDRDYNEQFF,TGCAGCGTTCGGGACAGGGACTACAATGAGCAGTTCTTC
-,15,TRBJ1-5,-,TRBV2,CASKWRGNSNQPQHF,TGTGCCAGCAAATGGCGGGGTAATAGCAATCAGCCCCAGCATTTT
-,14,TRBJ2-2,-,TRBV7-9,CASSLVGGNGELFF,TGTGCCAGCAGCTTAGTCGGGGGAAACGGGGAGCTGTTTTTT
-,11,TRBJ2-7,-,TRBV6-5,CASSYPPEQYF,TGTGCCAGCAGTTACCCTCCCGAACAGTACTTC
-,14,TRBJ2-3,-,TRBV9,CASSVRSGTDTQYF,TGTGCCAGCAGCGTGAGGTCCGGCACAGATACGCAGTATTTT
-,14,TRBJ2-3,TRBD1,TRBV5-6,CASSYGTGTDTQYF,TGTGCCAGCAGCTACGGGACAGGAACAGATACGCAGTATTTT
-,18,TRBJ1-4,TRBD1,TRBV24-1,CATSDPGQGFGGAEKLFF,TGTGCCACCAGTGATCCCGGACAGGGGTTTGGAGGCGCTGAAAAACTGTTTTTT
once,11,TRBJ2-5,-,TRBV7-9,CASSLMETQYF,TGTGCCAGCAGCTTAATGGAGACCCAGTACTTC
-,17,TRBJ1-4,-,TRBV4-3,CASSQDQAFQPYEKLFF,TGCGCCAGCAGCCAAGATCAGGCCTTCCAACCCTATGAAAAACTGTTTTTT
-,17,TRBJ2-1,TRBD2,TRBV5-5,CASSSIRIAGGRNEQFF,TGTGCCAGCAGCTCTATACGAATAGCGGGAGGCAGGAATGAGCAGTTCTTC
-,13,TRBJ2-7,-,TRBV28,CASSPRQYYEQYF,TGTGCCAGCAGTCCCCGACAGTACTACGAGCAGTACTTC
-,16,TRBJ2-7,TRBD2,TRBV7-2,CASSLFLAGATTKQYF,TGTGCCAGCAGCCTATTTCTAGCGGGAGCGACTACGAAGCAGTACTTC
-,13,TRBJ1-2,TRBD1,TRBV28,CATNRGQDYGYTF,TGTGCCACAAACAGGGGGCAGGACTATGGCTACACCTTC
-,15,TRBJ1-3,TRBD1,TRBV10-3,CATGQVELAGNTIYF,TGTGCCACCGGACAGGTTGAGTTGGCTGGAAACACCATATATTTT
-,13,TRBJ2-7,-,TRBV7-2,CASSWRGTYEQYF,TGTGCCAGCTCCTGGCGGGGTACCTACGAGCAGTACTTC
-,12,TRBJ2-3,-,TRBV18,CASSNSTDTQYF,TGTGCCAGCTCAAACAGCACAGATACGCAGTATTTT
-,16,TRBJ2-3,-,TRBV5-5,CASSLGRTHSTDTQYF,TGTGCCAGCAGCTTGGGAAGGACACATAGCACAGATACGCAGTATTTT
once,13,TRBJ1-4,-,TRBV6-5,CAAHGWTNEKLFF,TGTGCCGCACACGGGTGGACTAATGAAAAACTGTTTTTT
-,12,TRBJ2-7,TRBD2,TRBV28,CASAGLEAEQYF,TGTGCCAGCGCGGGACTAGAGGCCGAGCAGTACTTC
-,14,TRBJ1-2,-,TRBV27,CASSLRAAIYGYTF,TGTGCCAGCAGTTTACGGGCAGCCATCTATGGCTACACCTTC
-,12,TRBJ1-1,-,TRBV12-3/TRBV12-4,CASSPAGNEAFF,TGTGCCAGCAGCCCGGCGGGTAATGAAGCTTTCTTT
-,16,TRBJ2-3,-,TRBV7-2,CASSSLTAGAGDTQYF,TGTGCCAGCAGCTCTCTCACTGCGGGGGCGGGAGATACGCAGTATTTT
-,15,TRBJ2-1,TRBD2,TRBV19,CASSTEREGISEQFF,TGTGCCAGTAGTACTGAGCGGGAGGGTATCAGTGAGCAGTTCTTC
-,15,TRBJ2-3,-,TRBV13,CASSFRIRFTDTQYF,TGTGCCAGCAGCTTCAGGATTAGGTTTACAGATACGCAGTATTTT
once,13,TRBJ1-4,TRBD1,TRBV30,CAWRGGHNEKLFF,TGTGCCTGGAGAGGGGGCCATAATGAAAAACTGTTTTTT
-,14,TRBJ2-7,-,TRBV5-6,CASSVRHSRGEQYF,TGTGCCAGCAGCGTAAGACACTCAAGGGGCGAGCAGTACTTC
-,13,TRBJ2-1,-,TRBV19,CASSMAGTNEQFF,TGTGCCAGTAGTATGGCGGGGACCAATGAGCAGTTCTTC
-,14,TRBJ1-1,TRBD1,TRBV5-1,CASSLRTGDTEAFF,TGCGCCAGCAGCCTACGGACAGGGGACACTGAAGCTTTCTTT
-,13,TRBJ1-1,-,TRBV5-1,CASSLVVNTEAFF,TGCGCCAGCAGCCTAGTAGTGAACACTGAAGCTTTCTTT